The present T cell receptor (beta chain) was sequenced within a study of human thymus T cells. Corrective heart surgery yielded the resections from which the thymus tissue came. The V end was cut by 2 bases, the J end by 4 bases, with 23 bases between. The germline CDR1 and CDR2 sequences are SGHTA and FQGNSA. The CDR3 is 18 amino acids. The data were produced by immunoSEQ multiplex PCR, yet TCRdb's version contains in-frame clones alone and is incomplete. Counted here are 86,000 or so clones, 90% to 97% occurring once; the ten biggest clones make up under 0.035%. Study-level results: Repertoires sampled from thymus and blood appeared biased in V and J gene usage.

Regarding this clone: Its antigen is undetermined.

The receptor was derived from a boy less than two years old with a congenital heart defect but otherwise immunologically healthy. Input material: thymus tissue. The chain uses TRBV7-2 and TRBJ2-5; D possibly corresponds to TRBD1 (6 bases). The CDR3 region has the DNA TGTGCCAGCAGCTTATCTCCCCCCCAGGGGTCAGGGAGAGAGACCCAGTACTTC. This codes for CASSLSPPQGSGRETQYF.